Listed here is a single T cell receptor (beta chain). These data are taken from a study of blood T cell repertoires in COVID-19. Study-level information: Sites across the United States, Italy and Spain contributed samples from acute and convalescent COVID-19. T cells, B-cell-depleted T cells, or PBMCs provided the cDNA or gDNA that served as material.

Germline loops: CDR1 LGHDT, CDR2 YNNKEL (reference sequence). V was pared by 1 base and J by 9 bases, with 10 bases between. This CDR3 contains 13 residues. Here immunoSEQ multiplex PCR was the method, and the copy in TCRdb shows in-frame clones only, minus some. Found here are 100,000 to 150,000 clones, almost 70% of them singletons; the top ten hold 1.9%. The V and J genes are TRBV3-1 (or the pseudogene TRBV3-2) and TRBJ2-1, with D tentatively TRBD1 (5 bases). What was sequenced was peripheral blood. This receptor was identified in a woman between 65 and 79 years old with acute or convalescent COVID-19. The DNA for the CDR3 is TGTGCCAGCAGCCAAGTAGCAGGGATTGAGCAGTTCTTC. It specifies CASSQVAGIEQFF.